One and the same sample provided the 9 T cell receptor beta chains below, sequenced in a study of cytomegalovirus exposure and HLA in healthy donors. The PCR was carried out with 60 Vbeta primers and 13 Jbeta primers. Using immunoSEQ multiplex PCR, the repertoire was profiled, and TCRdb retains in-frame clones only, with some absent. In the table there are roughly 200,000 clones, 75% to 90% of which are singletons. Input material: PBMCs. The receptors shown here come from a boy aged 5-17 years in good health and CMV-seronegative.

The chain uses TRBV6-6 and TRBJ1-3, with a weak D call TRBD1 (5 bases). This CDR3 is built from 16 residues. V was trimmed by 2 bases and J by 0 bases, leaving 11 bases between them. CDR1 and CDR2 (germline): MNHNY, SVGAGI (reference sequence). CDR3 DNA sequence: TGTGCCAGCAGTTACGCGCGGGACTACTCTGGAAACACCATATATTTT. It translates to CASSYARDYSGNTIYF.

V gene TRBV6-5 combines with J gene TRBJ2-5, with a tentative D call TRBD1 (6 bases). Germline CDR1 is MNHEY and CDR2 is SVGAGI. V was shortened by 6 bases and J by 11 bases, with 13 bases between the two germline ends. This CDR3 is built from 11 residues. CDR3 in DNA: TGTGCCAGCAGACACAGGGATGGTCAGTACTTC. This encodes CASRHRDGQYF.

This clone was picked up a small number of times. V usage is TRBV2 and J usage is TRBJ1-1; TRBD1 is a possible D gene (5 bases). The CDR3 is 13 residues long. Germline CDR1 SNHLY, CDR2 FYNNEI. Trimming stripped 8 bases from V and 0 bases from J, with 10 bases between. DNA of the CDR3: TGTGCCAGCCTGACAGCAATGAACACTGAAGCTTTCTTT. The encoded protein is CASLTAMNTEAFF.

The J gene is TRBJ2-1, the V gene TRBV9, with D possibly being TRBD2 (5 bases). Germline lookup yields CDR1 SGDLS and CDR2 YYNGEE. The V end lost 3 bases, the J end lost 8 bases, and 15 bases lay between the germline ends. CDR3 length: 14 amino acids. CDR3: CASSAARAYDEQFF. The CDR3 DNA reads as TGTGCCAGCAGCGCCGCGCGGGCCTATGATGAGCAGTTCTTC.

The chain is built from TRBV9 and TRBJ2-3, with 11 bases lining up with TRBD2. The germline gives CDR1 SGDLS, CDR2 YYNGEE. J gave up 6 bases and V 0 bases, and 12 bases lay outside the gene matches. The CDR3 is 18 amino acids. CDR3 sequence (DNA): TGTGCCAGCAGCGTAGTCCCTGCGACTAGCGGGACGTGGGATACGCAGTATTTT. Translating it yields CASSVVPATSGTWDTQYF.

The J gene is TRBJ1-5, the V gene TRBV6-5; TRBD1 matches at 7 bases. The CDR3 is 13 amino acids. CDR1 is MNHEY and CDR2 is SVGAGI in the germline V gene. V lost 11 bases and J lost 5; bases outside the gene matches: 9. DNA for the CDR3: TGTGCCGGCCGAACAGGGGCGGATCAGCCCCAGCATTTT. Its translation: CAGRTGADQPQHF.

Comments on this clone: Different DNA sequences within this sample yield the same CDR3. V and J are TRBV6-6 and TRBJ1-5; 7 bases line up with TRBD1. Trimming at V came to 0 bases and at J to 2 bases, leaving 1 base not matched to a gene. The germline V gene encodes CDR1 MNHNY and CDR2 SVGAGI (reference sequence). This CDR3 has 15 amino acids. CDR3: CASSYSTGGNQPQHF. CDR3 in DNA: TGTGCCAGCAGTTACTCAACAGGGGGCAATCAGCCCCAGCATTTT.

V is TRBV27 and J is TRBJ1-1; perhaps TRBD1 as D (5 bases). From germline, CDR1 is MNHEY and CDR2 SMNVEV (reference sequence). CDR3 size: 14 residues. V lost 2 bases to trimming and J lost 4 bases, with 11 bases between them. The DNA of the CDR3 is TGTGCCAGCAGTTTAAGGGGCGGGGGCACTGAAGCTTTCTTT. It codes for CASSLRGGGTEAFF.

The CDR3 DNA follows: TGCGCCAGCAGCGGGGGACAGACTAACTATGGCTACACCTTC. It encodes CASSGGQTNYGYTF. This chain joins TRBV5-1 and TRBJ1-2; 7 bases are a match to TRBD1. CDR3 length: 14 amino acids. The germline gives CDR1 SGHRS, CDR2 YFSETQ. With 4 bases clipped from V and 0 bases from J, the junction kept 3 bases outside the gene matches.